These 5 T cell receptor beta chains originate from one sample sequenced in a study of tissue T cells after allogeneic stem cell transplantation. The time point was: mouse harvest day 14 after allogeneic transplant. The graft held 10^6 splenic CD5+ T cells and 10^7 T-cell-depleted bone marrow cells. Libraries were prepared by immunoSEQ multiplex PCR; TCRdb keeps only in-frame clonotypes and omits some of them. Of approximately 5,200 clones in the sample, approximately 30% were seen once. The sequenced sample consisted of skin. Receptors were obtained from a female BALB/c mouse given C57BL/6 T cells with graft-versus-host disease after an allogeneic hematopoietic cell transplant.

This clone is medium-sized by share. Mouse germline and gene names are used. The CDR3 end lies 1 residue beyond the end of the read and is filled in from the germline J gene. The chain has TRBV3 and TRBJ1-3, with 7 bases that match TRBD1. Germline V gene lookup returns CDR1 SNHLY and CDR2 FYNGKV (reference sequence). V was clipped by 3 bases and J by 4 bases; unmatched bases: 0. The CDR3 runs 13 residues. CDR3 DNA, as far as it was read: TGTGCCAGCAGCTTGACAGGGGGAAATACGCTCTAT. It encodes CASSLTGGNTLY. The CDR3 in its entirety is CASSLTGGNTLYF.

The table lists this clone with a few counts. Gene names denote mouse genes. The read ends 1 residue before the CDR3 terminus; that terminus is restored from the germline J gene. The rearrangement links TRBV26 to TRBJ1-3, with D possibly being TRBD1 (5 bases). The CDR3 runs 15 residues. The V end was cut by 3 bases, the J end by 0 bases, with 9 bases between. The germline gives CDR1 KGHPV, CDR2 FQNQEV (reference sequence). CDR3 amino acids: CASSLQANSGNTLYF. The part of the CDR3 DNA that was read is TGTGCCAGCAGTCTACAGGCCAATTCTGGAAATACGCTCTAT.

Worth noting for this clone: The gene symbols are mouse symbols. The missing CDR3 end, 1 residue past where the read stops, is filled in from the germline J gene. The V call is TRBV31, the J call TRBJ2-3, with D perhaps matching TRBD2 (6 bases). The germline V gene encodes CDR1 GKSSPN and CDR2 SITVG. This CDR3 comprises 14 residues. With 0 bases removed from V and 0 bases from J, the gap between germline ends came to 7 bases. The CDR3 region is CAWSLWGSAETLYF. The part of the CDR3 DNA that was read is TGTGCCTGGAGTCTATGGGGGAGTGCAGAAACGCTGTAT.

Concerning this clone itself: The germline and genes are mouse ones. The observed sequence ends 1 residue before the CDR3 terminus, with the missing tail filled in from the germline J gene. The chain has TRBV3 and TRBJ2-4; TRBD1 agrees at 10 bases. CDR1 is SNHLY and CDR2 is FYNGKV in the germline V gene (reference sequence). Unmatched junction bases numbered 2, after V lost 4 bases and J lost 1 base. CDR3 length: 15 residues. The CDR3 DNA, read in part, is TGTGCCAGCAGCTGGGACAGGGGAGGTCAAAACACCTTGTAC. This gives the protein CASSWDRGGQNTLY. Given in full, the CDR3 is CASSWDRGGQNTLYF.

This clone rates as medium-sized. These gene names are mouse names. The read comes to an end 1 residue before the CDR3 does, leaving the germline J gene to fill in the end. The chain joins TRBV4 to TRBJ2-2; D is undetermined. Trimming removed 4 bases from V and 1 base from J, with 4 bases in between. Germline CDR1 is LGHDT and CDR2 is YNNKQL (reference sequence). The CDR3 covers 13 residues. CDR3 in amino acids: CASSWVNTGQLYF. The CDR3 bases that were read are TGTGCCAGCAGCTGGGTAAACACCGGGCAGCTCTAC.